This T cell receptor beta chain was captured in a study of cytomegalovirus exposure and HLA in healthy donors. V shed 4 bases and J shed 2 bases, with 13 bases lying between them. The CDR3 consists of 14 residues. Germline V gene sequence: CDR1 SGDLS, CDR2 YYNGEE. The PCR made use of 60 Vbeta and 13 Jbeta primers. Data came from immunoSEQ multiplex PCR; TCRdb stores just in-frame clones and leaves some out. There are roughly 68,000 clones in the sample; 75% occur only once, and about 7.4% lies in the top ten. Study-level results: Only CMV serostatus was available as immune exposure information. By a later analysis, the bulk of CMV-associated TCR beta chains appeared HLA-restricted.

About this clone itself: The antigen remains undetermined.

The source is a woman in her 30s in good health and CMV-seropositive. The V call is TRBV9, the J call TRBJ2-7; D possibly corresponds to TRBD1 (6 bases). Sequencing used PBMCs. DNA for the CDR3: TGTGCCAGCAGCCCCCGACAGGTGACCTACGAGCAGTACTTC. Translation gives CASSPRQVTYEQYF.